The sequence of this T cell receptor (beta chain) was determined in a study of CD8+ T cells in alopecia areata. As for the study in general: Each of the treated patients was given oral tofacitinib, 5 to 10 mg twice daily, for moderate-to-severe alopecia areata.

RNA was extracted and reverse transcribed into cDNA as the sequencing template. The method was immunoSEQ multiplex PCR; TCRdb's version includes in-frame clones alone and lacks a portion of them. The sample shows 160,000 or so clones, about 72% of them seen only once. Specimens obtained from alopecia areata patients comprised lesional scalp punch biopsies and peripheral blood. T lymphocytes (CD4+ and CD8+) were sorted from PBMCs. The specimen comprised CD8+ T cells sorted from blood, sampled at week 0. This TCR was recovered from a human donor with alopecia areata.

This CDR3 reads CASTRDIYSNQPQHF. CDR3 DNA: TGTGCCAGCACAAGGGACATTTATAGCAATCAGCCCCAGCATTTT. The chain links TRBV6-6 to TRBJ1-5, with D possibly being TRBD1 (6 bases). Trimming shortened V by 7 bases and J by 0 bases, and 13 bases separated the two germline ends. CDR1 and CDR2 from the germline V gene are MNHNY and SVGAGI (reference sequence). The CDR3 consists of 15 residues.